The 17 T cell receptor beta chains below were found in one sample sequenced in a study of blood T cell repertoires in COVID-19. Sequencing used immunoSEQ multiplex PCR; TCRdb keeps in-frame clones, though not all of them. Among about half a million clones listed, 75% to 90% were seen once. Material: peripheral blood. The receptor set was obtained from a human donor in a cohort sampled during active COVID-19.

V is TRBV27 and J is TRBJ2-2; D is unresolved. Between the trimmed V and J ends, which lost 3 bases and 1 base, there was a span of 9 bases. This CDR3 comprises 15 residues. CDR1 is MNHEY and CDR2 is SMNVEV in the germline V gene (reference sequence). Written as DNA, the CDR3 is TGTGCCAGCAGTTTTTTTGGCGGGAACACCGGGGAGCTGTTTTTT. Protein sequence: CASSFFGGNTGELFF.

CDR3 coding DNA: TGTGCCAGTATCCCCCTGGGCAGGGCCCATGGCTACACCTTC. This translates into CASIPLGRAHGYTF. The rearrangement uses TRBV19 and TRBJ1-2; tentative D call: TRBD1 (5 bases). Germline V CDR1 and CDR2: LNHDA, SQIVND (reference sequence). This CDR3 contains 14 residues. Trimming stripped 7 bases from V and 6 bases from J, with 18 bases between.

V is TRBV11-2 and J is TRBJ2-3, with a tentative D call TRBD2 (6 bases). The CDR3 extends over 13 amino acids. CDR1 SGHAT and CDR2 FQNNGV come from the germline V gene. V shed 7 bases and J shed 6 bases, with 14 bases lying between them. CDR3 amino acids: CASTMGGRDTQYF. The DNA of the CDR3 is TGTGCCAGCACCATGGGGGGACGTGATACGCAGTATTTT.

This chain uses TRBV9 with TRBJ2-1; D perhaps matches TRBD2 (6 bases). Trimming shortened V by 0 bases and J by 7 bases, and 11 bases separated the two germline ends. Germline V gene sequence: CDR1 SGDLS, CDR2 YYNGEE. The CDR3 spans 14 residues. Written as DNA, the CDR3 is TGTGCCAGCAGCGTAGTAGCGGATTCTAATGAGCAGTTCTTC. Translated: CASSVVADSNEQFF.

The V gene is TRBV3-1 (or the pseudogene TRBV3-2), the J gene TRBJ2-1, with 10 bases lining up with TRBD2. In germline, CDR1 is LGHDT, CDR2 YNNKEL (reference sequence). V shed 4 bases and J 10 bases; nucleotides not matched to a gene: 13. CDR3 length: 16 amino acids. The CDR3 nucleotides read TGTGCCAGCAGCCCTCTGCAACTAGCGGGGCGGGGGGAGCAGTTCTTC. This encodes CASSPLQLAGRGEQFF.

This CDR3 is CASSAVGGSPGNTIYF. The CDR3 DNA reads TGTGCCAGCAGCGCCGTAGGGGGCAGCCCTGGAAACACCATATATTTT. V usage is TRBV9 and J usage is TRBJ1-3; 7 bases map to TRBD1. V lost 3 bases and J lost 2; bases outside the gene matches: 8. Germline-derived CDR1 and CDR2 are SGDLS and YYNGEE. The CDR3 is 16 amino acids.

This clone was detected many times. V usage is TRBV9 and J usage is TRBJ2-1, with 14 bases matching TRBD2. Trimming removed 4 bases from V and 9 bases from J; junction bases left unmatched: 6. This CDR3 has 15 amino acids. Germline V gives CDR1 SGDLS, CDR2 YYNGEE. In DNA form, the CDR3 reads TGTGCCAGCAGCCCTCCGACTAGCGGGAGGGCTGAGCAGTTCTTC. Its protein is CASSPPTSGRAEQFF. Full variable domain (missing parts from reference TRBV9 and TRBJ2-1): DSGVTQTPKHLITATGQRVTLRCSPRSGDLSVYWYQQSLDQGLQFLIQYYNGEERAKGNILERFSAQQFPDLHSELNLSSLELGDSALYFCASSPPTSGRAEQFFGPGTRLTVL.

This CDR3 reads CASSLTRDTLQFF. DNA for the CDR3: TGTGCCAGCAGCTTAACACGGGACACGCTGCAGTTCTTC. This chain joins TRBV7-3 and TRBJ2-1, with D possibly TRBD1 on 6 matching bases. V shed 0 bases and J shed 12 bases, with 12 bases lying between them. The CDR3 extends over 13 amino acids. The germline gives CDR1 SGHTA, CDR2 FQGTGA.

The rearrangement joins TRBV28 to TRBJ1-4; no reliable D call. V was clipped by 4 bases and J by 4 bases, with 4 bases between them. Germline CDR1 MDHEN, CDR2 SYDVKM. The CDR3 covers 12 residues. The CDR3 DNA follows: TGTGCCAGCAGTTGGAGTAATGAAAAACTGTTTTTT. Translated, it gives CASSWSNEKLFF.

V and J are TRBV5-1 and TRBJ1-1; 11 bases agree with TRBD1. CDR1 is SGHRS, CDR2 YFSETQ, per germline. With V trimmed by 1 base and J by 4 bases, 3 bases remained unmatched. This CDR3 spans 15 amino acids. CDR3 DNA: TGCGCCAGCAGCTTGCAGGGACAGGGGGTCACTGAAGCTTTCTTT. Translated: CASSLQGQGVTEAFF.

This clone has only one observation. V and J are TRBV5-1 and TRBJ2-7, with 7 bases fitting TRBD1. With V trimmed by 0 bases and J by 3 bases, 6 bases remained unmatched. This CDR3 has 15 residues. CDR1 is SGHRS and CDR2 is YFSETQ in the germline V gene. The CDR3 bases are TGCGCCAGCAGCTTGGGCGAAAGGGGGCTCTACGAGCAGTACTTC. It is translated as CASSLGERGLYEQYF.

The chain has TRBV7-2 and TRBJ2-1; 9 bases map to TRBD1. Germline V gene lookup returns CDR1 SGHTA and CDR2 FQGNSA. The CDR3 spans 15 residues. The ends lost 5 bases at V and 5 bases at J; junction bases unmatched: 7. The CDR3 DNA sequence: TGTGCCAGCAGCCCCGGGACAGGGTTCGACAATGAGCAGTTCTTC. It is translated as CASSPGTGFDNEQFF.

The chain links TRBV5-6 to TRBJ1-2, with TRBD1 as a possible D gene (6 bases). V was trimmed by 2 bases and J by 6 bases, leaving 17 bases between them. CDR1 is SGHDT, CDR2 YYEEEE, per germline. This CDR3 contains 15 residues. The CDR3 DNA reads TGTGCCAGCAGCTTATCATTTGCAGGGGTGAATGGCTACACCTTC. It encodes CASSLSFAGVNGYTF. Based on the CDR3 plus reference TRBV5-6 and TRBJ1-2, the full variable domain is DAGVTQSPTHLIKTRGQQVTLRCSPKSGHDTVSWYQQALGQGPQFIFQYYEEEERQRGNFPDRFSGHQFPNYSSELNVNALLLGDSALYLCASSLSFAGVNGYTFGSGTRLTVV.

The genes are TRBV5-5 and TRBJ2-3; the match to TRBD2 covers 9 bases. J was trimmed by 4 bases and V by 0 bases; bases with no gene match: 3. The germline gives CDR1 SGHKS, CDR2 YYEKEE (reference sequence). The CDR3 extends over 15 amino acids. Here the CDR3 DNA reads TGTGCCAGCAGCTTGGAACTAGCGGGCGCAGATACGCAGTATTTT. This encodes CASSLELAGADTQYF.

The chain carries TRBV2 and TRBJ1-6; D may be TRBD1 (5 bases). This CDR3 is 16 amino acids long. V was clipped by 1 base and J by 4 bases, with 11 bases between them. CDR1 SNHLY and CDR2 FYNNEI come from the germline V gene. The CDR3 DNA reads as TGTGCCAGCAGTGAAGGGGGGGAAGGGTATAATTCACCCCTCCACTTT. Translated: CASSEGGEGYNSPLHF.

This clone was recorded once. The V gene is TRBV7-9, the J gene TRBJ1-4; the D is unclear. Germline V lookup: CDR1 SEHNR, CDR2 FQNEAQ (reference sequence). CDR3 length equals 14 residues. Trimming removed 9 bases from V and 0 bases from J, with 11 bases in between. The CDR3 loop is CASQYGATNEKLFF. CDR3 DNA: TGTGCCAGTCAATACGGGGCAACTAATGAAAAACTGTTTTTT.

This sequence joins TRBV28 and TRBJ1-2, with D perhaps TRBD1 (6 bases). Germline-derived CDR1 and CDR2 are MDHEN and SYDVKM. Deletions cut 6 bases from V and 8 bases from J, with 31 bases between. The CDR3 extends over 18 amino acids. As DNA, the CDR3 is TGTGCCAGCAGCCCGGGGCCTCAGGGGATTCCGGCCAGGGGCGGCTACACCTTC. Encoded protein: CASSPGPQGIPARGGYTF.